This T cell receptor (beta chain) is drawn from a study of blood T cell repertoires in COVID-19. V lost 3 bases and J 2 bases, leaving 11 bases between the germline ends. Germline loops: CDR1 DFQATT, CDR2 SNEGSKA (reference sequence). The CDR3 has 14 residues. This clone was seen a few times. Authors' analysis steps: Cell counts per sample came from amplifying reference gene primers. Sequencing was performed with immunoSEQ multiplex PCR; in TCRdb, only in-frame clones are kept and a portion is missing. V and J calls plus clone size are reproduced from that table; the DNA served to infer D and trimming. The sample shows about 250,000 clones, about 83% of them seen only once.

Sequenced material: peripheral blood. This TCR was sampled from a woman aged 80 or older with COVID-19, enrolled during active disease. The chain employs TRBV20-1 and TRBJ2-1; weak D call: TRBD2 (5 bases). In nucleotides, the CDR3 is TGCAGTGCTAGTCCGGGGATAACCTACAATGAGCAGTTCTTC. This translates into CSASPGITYNEQFF.